These 8 T cell receptor beta chains share one sample of origin, sequenced in a study of T-cell reconstitution after alpha-beta-depleted transplantation in children. Unique molecular identifiers were used to barcode this TCRbeta library. TCRdb reprocessed the PCR reads with MiXCR, giving one entry per CDR3 protein. Of roughly 100,000 distinct CDR3 sequences detected, roughly 8.8% appear once; the ten largest clones hold 6.9%. The sequenced sample was PBMCs from the stem cell graft donor, obtained from the stem cell graft. Source of these receptors: a human donor who donated a stem cell graft to a child with congenital amegakaryocytic thrombocytopenia.

This clonotype showed up many times. The chain is built from TRBV10-2 and TRBJ2-1; a weak D match, TRBD2 (6 bases). V lost 4 bases and J 9 bases, leaving 19 bases between the germline ends. Per germline, CDR1 WSHSY and CDR2 SAAADI. The CDR3 has 15 amino acids. The CDR3 loop reads CASSVLAPRVGEQFF. CDR3 bases: TGCGCCAGCAGTGTACTAGCACCCCGCGTGGGTGAGCAGTTCTTC.

This clonotype came up many times. J is TRBJ2-3 and V is TRBV20-1; 10 bases map to TRBD2. The CDR3 is made up of 14 amino acids. J gave up 1 base and V 6 bases, and 4 bases lay outside the gene matches. CDR1 is DFQATT, CDR2 SNEGSKA, per germline (reference sequence). This CDR3 reads CSAPGLAGTDTQYF. The CDR3 DNA follows: TGCAGTGCCCCTGGACTAGCGGGCACAGATACGCAGTATTTT.

This clonotype was seen ten or more times. V is TRBV29-1 and J is TRBJ2-7; D not resolved. Deletions cut 6 bases from V and 0 bases from J, with 9 bases between. The CDR3 length is 12 residues. Germline V CDR1 and CDR2: SQVTM, ANQGSEA. The CDR3 bases are TGCAGCGTAGAGACCCCCTCCTACGAGCAGTACTTC. It encodes CSVETPSYEQYF.

The gene calls are TRBV21-1 and TRBJ2-7; TRBD1 was called by the table and not checked on the DNA. TRBV21-1 is noted as a pseudogene. The CDR3 is made up of 15 amino acids. The CDR3 reads CASSKEAAPSYEQYF. CDR3 coding DNA: TGTGCCAGCAGCAAAGAGGCAGCCCCGAGCTACGAGCAGTACTTC.

In its sample, this clonotype was seen many times. The CDR3 nucleotides are TGCGCCAGCAGCCAAGAGATTGGCAGAAATCAGCCCCAGCATTTT. It specifies CASSQEIGRNQPQHF. This chain connects TRBV4-1 to TRBJ1-5; D call uncertain. Per germline, CDR1 MGHRA and CDR2 YSYEKL. V dropped 0 bases and J dropped 4 bases, with 10 bases sitting between them. The CDR3 is 15 amino acids.

By share of the sample, this clonotype is medium-sized. CDR3 coding DNA: TGCGCCAGCAGCTTGGTCGGCGGAGGGGCAAACACTGAAGCTTTCTTT. It codes for CASSLVGGGANTEAFF. V is TRBV5-1 and J is TRBJ1-1; tentatively, D is TRBD1 (5 bases). Germline CDR1 SGHRS, CDR2 YFSETQ. Trimming removed 0 bases at V and 2 bases at J, with 14 bases between. The CDR3 runs to 16 residues.

V is TRBV7-2 and J is TRBJ2-7, with D tentatively TRBD2 (5 bases). The CDR3 has 14 amino acids. Trimming removed 4 bases from V and 3 bases from J, with 13 bases in between. Germline loops: CDR1 SGHTA, CDR2 FQGNSA. The DNA of the CDR3 is TGTGCCAGCAGCTGGACGCCCGGGAACTACGAGCAGTACTTC. This codes for CASSWTPGNYEQYF.

This clonotype was detected ten times or more. This chain links TRBV12-3 or TRBV12-4 with TRBJ2-1, with 8 bases fitting TRBD2. After removal of 6 bases from V and 0 bases from J, the junction contained 1 base not matched to a gene. CDR3 length equals 14 residues. This CDR3 reads CASSGLASYNEQFF. In DNA, the CDR3 is TGTGCCAGCAGCGGACTAGCCTCCTACAATGAGCAGTTCTTC.